The 28 T cell receptor beta chains below all came from one sample that was sequenced in a study of naive and memory T cell subsets. Two oligonucleotides, mixed equimolar, formed the beta constant-region primer covering TRBC1 and TRBC2. Ligated cDNA was amplified by four rounds of PCR with nested alpha and beta constant-region primers and SP2. TCRdb passed the UMI-ligation and nested PCR reads through MiXCR, listing each CDR3 protein once. Here the sample spans approximately 80,000 distinct CDR3 sequences, approximately 9.2% being singletons. The sample was naive CD8+ T cells from blood. Receptors originate from a human donor in good health.

This clonotype was seen a handful of times. The rearrangement joins TRBV28 to TRBJ2-3; the D gene is possibly TRBD1 (6 bases). V lost 6 bases and J lost 1, with 11 bases in between. This CDR3 has 14 amino acids. Per germline, CDR1 MDHEN and CDR2 SYDVKM. The CDR3 DNA follows: TGTGCCAGCAGCCCGACAGGACGCACAGATACGCAGTATTTT. Protein: CASSPTGRTDTQYF.

This sequence joins TRBV6-5 and TRBJ2-7, with D perhaps matching TRBD1 (6 bases). V was shortened by 4 bases and J by 1 base, with 11 bases between the two germline ends. The V gene's germline CDR1 is MNHEY and CDR2 SVGAGI. The CDR3 has 14 residues. The CDR3 loop reads CASSSLGQSYEQYF. The CDR3 DNA reads TGTGCCAGCAGTTCCCTAGGACAGTCCTACGAGCAGTACTTC.

CDR3 region: CASSLFGCTDTQYF. In DNA, the CDR3 is TGTGCCAGCAGCTTGTTCGGTTGCACAGATACGCAGTATTTT. The chain carries TRBV5-6 and TRBJ2-3; no clear D gene. The CDR3 extends over 14 amino acids. The germline V and J ends were trimmed by 1 base and 1 base, with 7 bases remaining between them. Germline CDR1 SGHDT, CDR2 YYEEEE.

This chain uses TRBV29-1 with TRBJ1-3; D ambiguous. The CDR3 is 13 amino acids. Germline CDR1 is SQVTM and CDR2 is ANQGSEA. Trimming cost V 1 base and J 1 base, with 5 bases left between them. The CDR3 loop is CSVEAESGNTIYF. CDR3 nucleotides: TGCAGCGTTGAAGCGGAGTCTGGAAACACCATATATTTT.

This clonotype was recorded many times. The chain employs TRBV5-4 and TRBJ1-1, with D possibly matching TRBD1 (6 bases). Trimming cost V 0 bases and J 4 bases, with 16 bases left between them. The CDR3 spans 16 residues. Germline V gene data show CDR1 as SGHNT and CDR2 as YYREEE (reference sequence). CDR3 protein: CASSLATGQEGTEAFF. The CDR3 DNA sequence: TGTGCCAGCAGCTTGGCAACAGGGCAGGAAGGCACTGAAGCTTTCTTT. Variable domain in full (rest from reference TRBV5-4 and TRBJ1-1): ETGVTQSPTHLIKTRGQQVTLRCSSQSGHNTVSWYQQALGQGPQFIFQYYREEENGRGNFPPRFSGLQFPNYSSELNVNALELDDSALYLCASSLATGQEGTEAFFGQGTRLTVV.

This clonotype was picked up many times. The chain links TRBV23-1 to TRBJ2-5; no firm D call. TRBV23-1 is identified as an open reading frame with a role that is uncertain. The CDR3 is 17 residues long. Trimming removed 0 bases at V and 2 bases at J, with 16 bases between. The CDR3 protein is CASSQSGWDPLQETQYF. DNA of the CDR3: TGCGCCAGCAGTCAATCTGGGTGGGATCCCCTGCAAGAGACCCAGTACTTC.

V gene TRBV11-1 combines with J gene TRBJ2-7; tentatively, D is TRBD2 (7 bases). V was pared by 8 bases and J by 5 bases, with 16 bases between. CDR3 length: 13 residues. Looked up from germline, CDR1 is SGHAT and CDR2 is FQDESV (reference sequence). CDR3 nucleotide sequence: TGTGCCAGCCAATCGCGGGGGCGCGACGAGCAGTACTTC. This codes for CASQSRGRDEQYF. Full variable domain (rest looked up from reference TRBV11-1 and TRBJ2-7): EAEVAQSPRYKITEKSQAVAFWCDPISGHATLYWYRQILGQGPELLVQFQDESVVDDSQLPKDRFSAERLKGVDSTLKIQPAELGDSAMYLCASQSRGRDEQYFGPGTRLTVT.

The V call is TRBV12-3 or TRBV12-4, the J call TRBJ2-5; no reliable D call. This CDR3 is 14 amino acids long. V was cut by 0 bases and J by 4 bases, with 9 bases left in between. The DNA of the CDR3 is TGTGCCAGCAGTTTAGCGAACCGCGTAGAGACCCAGTACTTC. This encodes CASSLANRVETQYF.

In DNA, the CDR3 is TGCGCCAGCAGCCCTTCGACAGATTACAATCAGCCCCAGCATTTT. Amino acid sequence: CASSPSTDYNQPQHF. The rearrangement uses TRBV5-1 and TRBJ1-5; D perhaps matches TRBD1 (5 bases). CDR3 length equals 15 residues. With 4 bases removed from V and 3 bases from J, the gap between germline ends came to 14 bases. Germline lookup yields CDR1 SGHRS and CDR2 YFSETQ. The full variable domain, completed using reference TRBV5-1 and TRBJ1-5, is KAGVTQTPRYLIKTRGQQVTLSCSPISGHRSVSWYQQTPGQGLQFLFEYFSETQRNKGNFPGRFSGRQFSNSRSEMNVSTLELGDSALYLCASSPSTDYNQPQHFGDGTRLSIL.

This clonotype was recorded many times. The rearrangement joins TRBV10-3 to TRBJ2-5; D remains ambiguous. This CDR3 has 15 residues. V was cut by 4 bases and J by 3 bases, with 15 bases left in between. Germline V gene lookup returns CDR1 ENHRY and CDR2 SYGVKD. In DNA form, the CDR3 reads TGTGCCATCAGTGTTGGCAGGCAACGAGAAGAGACCCAGTACTTC. It is translated as CAISVGRQREETQYF.

The V call is TRBV11-2, the J call TRBJ2-7, with 7 positions matching TRBD1. Germline V gives CDR1 SGHAT, CDR2 FQNNGV. This CDR3 region has 15 residues. J was trimmed by 2 bases and V by 6 bases; bases with no gene match: 10. The CDR3 here is CASSTPGTVAYEQYF. In DNA, the CDR3 is TGTGCCAGCAGTACCCCCGGGACAGTTGCCTACGAGCAGTACTTC.

This clonotype was seen a handful of times. The chain recombines TRBV12-3 or TRBV12-4 with TRBJ2-1, with 9 positions matching TRBD2. The trim removed 3 bases at V and 3 bases at J, leaving 6 bases unmatched. The CDR3 runs to 16 residues. CDR3 amino acids: CASSFELAGNYNEQFF. Here the CDR3 DNA reads TGTGCCAGCAGTTTTGAACTAGCGGGTAACTACAATGAGCAGTTCTTC.

This clonotype was recorded a few times. The rearrangement joins TRBV28 to TRBJ2-1; TRBD1 might be the D (6 bases). Germline V gene sequence: CDR1 MDHEN, CDR2 SYDVKM. The length of the CDR3 is 13 residues. Trimming took 5 bases from V and 10 from J, leaving 15 bases between them. CDR3 bases: TGTGCCAGCAGTCTACCGACAGGCCTAGAGCAGTTCTTC. This codes for CASSLPTGLEQFF.

This clonotype was picked up a small number of times. The gene calls are TRBV9 and TRBJ2-1; TRBD1 matches at 11 bases. This CDR3 region has 15 residues. Germline CDR1 reads SGDLS; CDR2 reads YYNGEE. V shed 0 bases, J shed 7 bases, and the junction held 3 bases outside the gene matches. CDR3 DNA sequence: TGTGCCAGCAGCGTAGCCGGGACAGGGGGTAATGAGCAGTTCTTC. This codes for CASSVAGTGGNEQFF.

This clonotype was seen more than once but under ten times. The chain joins TRBV6-2 or TRBV6-3 to TRBJ2-7; 7 bases map to TRBD1. The CDR3 contains 15 residues. The junction had 11 bases not matched to a gene; V was cut back by 5 bases and J by 4 bases. The V gene's germline CDR1 is MNHEY and CDR2 SVGEGT. The CDR3: CASSRRGTVQYEQYF. For the CDR3, the DNA is TGTGCCAGCAGTCGCAGGGGGACAGTTCAATACGAGCAGTACTTC.

This chain connects TRBV6-5 to TRBJ2-1; maybe TRBD2 (5 bases). CDR1 MNHEY and CDR2 SVGAGI come from the germline V gene. The CDR3 extends over 16 amino acids. Between the trimmed V and J ends, which lost 0 bases and 4 bases, there was a span of 13 bases. The DNA of the CDR3 is TGTGCCAGCAGTTACTCGAGCCGGGAATCGTACAATGAGCAGTTCTTC. Residues: CASSYSSRESYNEQFF.

The table lists this clonotype with many counts. The chain links TRBV3-1 to TRBJ2-3; D is possibly TRBD1 (6 bases). Germline assignment: CDR1 LGHDT and CDR2 YNNKEL (reference sequence). This CDR3 is built from 16 residues. V lost 3 bases, J lost 2 bases, and 15 bases lay in between. In DNA, the CDR3 is TGTGCCAGCAGCCACATAACGGGGACACACACAGATACGCAGTATTTT. Residues: CASSHITGTHTDTQYF.

The chain is built from TRBV12-3 or TRBV12-4 and TRBJ1-5, with 9 bases lining up with TRBD1. The trim removed 4 bases at V and 1 base at J, leaving 2 bases unmatched. The CDR3 length is 15 residues. The chain's CDR3 is CASSWDRESNQPQHF. DNA for the CDR3: TGTGCCAGCAGTTGGGACAGGGAGAGCAATCAGCCCCAGCATTTT.

This clonotype was counted a few times. V is TRBV20-1 and J is TRBJ2-5, with 14 bases aligning to TRBD2. The CDR3 consists of 19 residues. The V gene's germline CDR1 is DFQATT and CDR2 SNEGSKA (reference sequence). V was clipped by 3 bases and J by 5 bases; unmatched bases: 17. CDR3 sequence (DNA): TGCAGTGCTAGCTCCCCCCCCTTGACTAGCGGGAGGGCCGGGGAGACCCAGTACTTC. It translates to CSASSPPLTSGRAGETQYF.

A few counts support this clonotype. The chain couples TRBV4-3 to TRBJ2-1, with 7 bases aligning to TRBD2. Looked up from germline, CDR1 is LGHNA and CDR2 is YSLEER. The CDR3 length is 16 residues. V lost 0 bases to trimming and J lost 8 bases; unmatched junction nucleotides: 10. The CDR3 nucleotides read TGCGCCAGCAGCCAAGAGGCGGCGGGAGTGCGTTATGAGCAGTTCTTC. Encoded protein: CASSQEAAGVRYEQFF.

Many counts were recorded for this clonotype. This chain uses TRBV20-1 with TRBJ2-2, with a weak D call TRBD2 (6 bases). This CDR3 is built from 17 residues. Germline V gene lookup returns CDR1 DFQATT and CDR2 SNEGSKA (reference sequence). V shed 1 base and J shed 2 bases, with 17 bases lying between them. CDR3 DNA: TGCAGTGCTAGAGCCCTGACTAGTGGGGTCAACACCGGGGAGCTGTTTTTT. Translating gives CSARALTSGVNTGELFF.

This clonotype appeared a few times. V usage is TRBV7-2 and J usage is TRBJ1-1, with 9 bases identical to TRBD1. The V and J ends lost 4 bases and 0 bases, in that order; junction bases with no gene match: 0. In germline, CDR1 is SGHTA, CDR2 FQGNSA. The length of the CDR3 is 14 residues. In nucleotides, the CDR3 is TGTGCCAGCAGCTGGACAGGGGTGAACACTGAAGCTTTCTTT. This gives the protein CASSWTGVNTEAFF.

This clonotype showed up many times. This chain links TRBV4-1 with TRBJ2-7, with 8 bases aligning to TRBD1. After removal of 0 bases from V and 5 bases from J, the junction contained 6 bases not matched to a gene. Germline V gives CDR1 MGHRA, CDR2 YSYEKL. CDR3 length: 15 amino acids. CDR3 bases: TGCGCCAGCAGCCAAGATACCAGGGGGCTTGACGAGCAGTACTTC. It translates to CASSQDTRGLDEQYF.

This clonotype was seen a handful of times. This chain connects TRBV6-2 or TRBV6-3 to TRBJ1-1; D possibly corresponds to TRBD1 (6 bases). Germline V gene sequence: CDR1 MNHEY, CDR2 SVGEGT. Trimming shortened V by 6 bases and J by 5 bases, and 19 bases separated the two germline ends. This CDR3 is 15 amino acids long. The CDR3 bases are TGTGCCAGCAGAACGTCGAAGGCAGGGGAAACTGAAGCTTTCTTT. Residues: CASRTSKAGETEAFF.

To note about this clonotype: This could be a read error, since a much larger clone is one nucleotide away. The chain's CDR3 is CSVAQAGGPEAFF. The DNA for the CDR3 is TGCAGCGTCGCCCAGGCGGGCGGCCCTGAAGCTTTCTTT. The chain couples TRBV29-1 to TRBJ1-1; the D is unclear. Germline loops: CDR1 SQVTM, CDR2 ANQGSEA. V was clipped by 6 bases and J by 6 bases, with 17 bases between them. This CDR3 comprises 13 residues.

This chain joins TRBV29-1 and TRBJ2-7; D is perhaps TRBD1 or TRBD2 (5 bases each). Trimming cost V 7 bases and J 9 bases, with 16 bases left between them. The CDR3 runs to 11 residues. The germline V gene encodes CDR1 SQVTM and CDR2 ANQGSEA. Here the CDR3 reads CSAGTGFVQYF. CDR3 DNA: TGCAGCGCCGGGACCGGTTTTGTGCAGTACTTC.

This clonotype came up many times. The V call is TRBV28, the J call TRBJ2-7; the D gene is possibly TRBD1 (6 bases). CDR1 is MDHEN, CDR2 SYDVKM, per germline. The CDR3 runs to 13 residues. The V end lost 5 bases, the J end lost 2 bases, and 10 bases lay between the germline ends. CDR3 nucleotides: TGTGCCAGCAGTAACGACAGGACCTACGAGCAGTACTTC. Its protein product is CASSNDRTYEQYF.

There are many counts of this clonotype. J is TRBJ1-2 and V is TRBV10-3, with D perhaps matching TRBD1 (5 bases). Trimming left V 0 bases short and J 0 bases short, with 8 bases between. Germline-derived CDR1 and CDR2 are ENHRY and SYGVKD. There are 15 residues in the CDR3. The CDR3 is CAISESLTANYGYTF. CDR3 bases: TGTGCCATCAGTGAGTCACTGACAGCTAACTATGGCTACACCTTC.